Detailed here is one T cell receptor beta chain. Among the donors, all were healthy bone marrow donors. This record belongs to a study of cytomegalovirus exposure and HLA in healthy donors. Amplification used 60 Vbeta primers and 13 Jbeta primers. Libraries were prepared by immunoSEQ multiplex PCR; TCRdb keeps only in-frame clonotypes and omits some of them. Among 130,000 to 150,000 clones listed, about 74% were seen once. The TCR was taken from a man in his forties in good health and CMV-seropositive. The sequenced material came from PBMCs.

The CDR3 DNA reads TGTGCCTGCACGGGACAGGGCTCATCCCTTTTCTCTGGAAACACCATATATTTT. It yields the protein CACTGQGSSLFSGNTIYF. The gene calls are TRBV30 and TRBJ1-3; the match to TRBD1 covers 9 bases. The germline V gene encodes CDR1 GTSNPN and CDR2 SVGIG (reference sequence). The CDR3 loop spans 18 amino acids. Trimming at V came to 6 bases and at J to 0 bases, leaving 15 bases not matched to a gene.